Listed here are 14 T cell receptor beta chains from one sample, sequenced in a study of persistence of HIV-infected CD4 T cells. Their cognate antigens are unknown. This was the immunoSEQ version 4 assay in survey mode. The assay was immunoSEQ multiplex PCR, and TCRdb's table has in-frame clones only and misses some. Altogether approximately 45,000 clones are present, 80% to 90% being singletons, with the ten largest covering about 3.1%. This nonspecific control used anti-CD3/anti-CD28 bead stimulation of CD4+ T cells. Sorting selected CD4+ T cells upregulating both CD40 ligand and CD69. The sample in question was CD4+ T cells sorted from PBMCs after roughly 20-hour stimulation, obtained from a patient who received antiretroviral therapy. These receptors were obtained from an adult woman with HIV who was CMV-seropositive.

Here the CDR3 reads CSASKSSGSYEQYF. The CDR3 coding sequence is TGCAGTGCTAGTAAATCGAGCGGGTCTTACGAGCAGTACTTC. This sequence joins TRBV20-1 and TRBJ2-7; D may be TRBD2 (6 bases). The CDR3 contains 14 residues. V lost 3 bases to trimming and J lost 4 bases, with 16 bases between them. Germline-derived CDR1 and CDR2 are DFQATT and SNEGSKA (reference sequence).

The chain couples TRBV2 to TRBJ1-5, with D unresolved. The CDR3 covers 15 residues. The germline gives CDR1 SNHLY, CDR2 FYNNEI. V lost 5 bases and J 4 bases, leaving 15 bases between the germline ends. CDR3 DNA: TGTGCCAGCAGTCCCGACTGGGCTACAAATCAGCCCCAGCATTTT. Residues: CASSPDWATNQPQHF.

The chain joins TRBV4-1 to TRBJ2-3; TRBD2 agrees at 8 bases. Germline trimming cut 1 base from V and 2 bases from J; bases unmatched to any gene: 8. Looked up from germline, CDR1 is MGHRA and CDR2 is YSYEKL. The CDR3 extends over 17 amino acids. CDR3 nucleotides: TGCGCCAGCAGCCAAGGTCCCGGACTAGCCAACACAGATACGCAGTATTTT. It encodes CASSQGPGLANTDTQYF.

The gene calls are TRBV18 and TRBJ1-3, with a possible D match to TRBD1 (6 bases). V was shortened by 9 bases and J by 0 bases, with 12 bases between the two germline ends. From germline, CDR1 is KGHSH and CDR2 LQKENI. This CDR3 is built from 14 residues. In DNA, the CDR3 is TGTGCCAGTTTTACAGGGAACTCTGGAAACACCATATATTTT. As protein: CASFTGNSGNTIYF.

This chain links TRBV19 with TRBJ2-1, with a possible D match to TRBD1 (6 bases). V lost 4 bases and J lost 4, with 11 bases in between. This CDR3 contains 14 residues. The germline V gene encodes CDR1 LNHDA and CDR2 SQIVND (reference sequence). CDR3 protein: CASSRDISYNEQFF. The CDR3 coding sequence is TGTGCCAGTAGTAGGGACATTTCGTACAATGAGCAGTTCTTC. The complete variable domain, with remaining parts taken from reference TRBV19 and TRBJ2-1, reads DGGITQSPKYLFRKEGQNVTLSCEQNLNHDAMYWYRQDPGQGLRLIYYSQIVNDFQKGDIAEGYSVSREKKESFPLTVTSAQKNPTAFYLCASSRDISYNEQFFGPGTRLTVL.

The CDR3 nucleotides read TGTGCCAGCAGCAGTCAACGTGGGGGCGCCGGCTATGGCTACACCTTC. It translates to CASSSQRGGAGYGYTF. The V and J genes are TRBV7-2 and TRBJ1-2; weak D call: TRBD1 (6 bases). The V gene's germline CDR1 is SGHTA and CDR2 FQGNSA. This CDR3 spans 16 amino acids. Trimming left V 5 bases short and J 4 bases short, with 20 bases between.

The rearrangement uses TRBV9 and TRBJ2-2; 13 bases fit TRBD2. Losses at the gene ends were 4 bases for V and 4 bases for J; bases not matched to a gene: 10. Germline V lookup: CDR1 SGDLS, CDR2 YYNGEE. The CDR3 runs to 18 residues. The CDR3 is CASSPTSGRAGGTGELFF. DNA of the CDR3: TGTGCCAGCAGCCCCACTAGCGGGAGGGCCGGGGGCACCGGGGAGCTGTTTTTT.

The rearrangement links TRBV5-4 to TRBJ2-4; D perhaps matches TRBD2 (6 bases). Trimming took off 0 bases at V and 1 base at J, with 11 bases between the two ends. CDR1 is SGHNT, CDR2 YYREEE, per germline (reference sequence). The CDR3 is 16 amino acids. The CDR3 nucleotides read TGTGCCAGCAGCTTGGGCGGGGACTCGGCCAAAAACATTCAGTACTTC. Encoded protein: CASSLGGDSAKNIQYF.

The DNA of the CDR3 is TGTGCCAGCTCACCAGGACAGGAGACGTATGGCTACACCTTC. Amino acids: CASSPGQETYGYTF. This sequence joins TRBV18 and TRBJ1-2; the match to TRBD1 covers 7 bases. J was trimmed by 5 bases and V by 2 bases; bases with no gene match: 5. CDR1 is KGHSH and CDR2 is LQKENI in the germline V gene. The CDR3 length is 14 residues. Using reference TRBV18 and TRBJ1-2 for the parts outside the CDR3, the full variable domain is NAGVMQNPRHLVRRRGQEARLRCSPMKGHSHVYWYRQLPEEGLKFMVYLQKENIIDESGMPKERFSAEFPKEGPSILRIQQVVRGDSAAYFCASSPGQETYGYTFGSGTRLTVV.

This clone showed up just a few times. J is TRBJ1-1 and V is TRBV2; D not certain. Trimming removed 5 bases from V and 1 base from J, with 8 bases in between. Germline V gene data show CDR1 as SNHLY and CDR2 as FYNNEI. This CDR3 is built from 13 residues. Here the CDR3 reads CASSIRQNTEAFF. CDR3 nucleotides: TGTGCCAGCAGTATTAGACAGAACACTGAAGCTTTCTTT.

As DNA, the CDR3 is TGTGCCAGCAGTTCCCCGGGACAGGAAGCTTTCTTT. This gives the protein CASSSPGQEAFF. This chain connects TRBV6-5 to TRBJ1-1; 7 bases fit TRBD1. CDR3 length: 12 amino acids. Looked up from germline, CDR1 is MNHEY and CDR2 is SVGAGI. The junction had 4 bases not matched to a gene; V was cut back by 4 bases and J by 8 bases.

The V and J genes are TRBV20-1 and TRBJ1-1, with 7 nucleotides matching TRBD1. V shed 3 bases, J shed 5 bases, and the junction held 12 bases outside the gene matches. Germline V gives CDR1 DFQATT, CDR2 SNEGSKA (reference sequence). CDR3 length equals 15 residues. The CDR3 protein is CSASSEDRRGTEAFF. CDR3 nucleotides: TGCAGTGCTAGTTCCGAGGACAGGCGGGGGACTGAAGCTTTCTTT.

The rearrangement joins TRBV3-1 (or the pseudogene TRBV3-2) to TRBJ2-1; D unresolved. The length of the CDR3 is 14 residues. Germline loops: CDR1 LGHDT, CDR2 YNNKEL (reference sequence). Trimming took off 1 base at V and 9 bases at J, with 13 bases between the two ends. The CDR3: CASSQGNPPGEQFF. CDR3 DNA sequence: TGTGCCAGCAGCCAAGGTAATCCTCCGGGTGAGCAGTTCTTC.

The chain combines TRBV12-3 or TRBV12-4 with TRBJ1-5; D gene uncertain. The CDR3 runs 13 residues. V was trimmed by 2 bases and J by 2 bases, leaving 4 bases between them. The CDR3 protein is CASSLLRNQPQHF. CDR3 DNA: TGTGCCAGCAGTTTACTGCGCAATCAGCCCCAGCATTTT.